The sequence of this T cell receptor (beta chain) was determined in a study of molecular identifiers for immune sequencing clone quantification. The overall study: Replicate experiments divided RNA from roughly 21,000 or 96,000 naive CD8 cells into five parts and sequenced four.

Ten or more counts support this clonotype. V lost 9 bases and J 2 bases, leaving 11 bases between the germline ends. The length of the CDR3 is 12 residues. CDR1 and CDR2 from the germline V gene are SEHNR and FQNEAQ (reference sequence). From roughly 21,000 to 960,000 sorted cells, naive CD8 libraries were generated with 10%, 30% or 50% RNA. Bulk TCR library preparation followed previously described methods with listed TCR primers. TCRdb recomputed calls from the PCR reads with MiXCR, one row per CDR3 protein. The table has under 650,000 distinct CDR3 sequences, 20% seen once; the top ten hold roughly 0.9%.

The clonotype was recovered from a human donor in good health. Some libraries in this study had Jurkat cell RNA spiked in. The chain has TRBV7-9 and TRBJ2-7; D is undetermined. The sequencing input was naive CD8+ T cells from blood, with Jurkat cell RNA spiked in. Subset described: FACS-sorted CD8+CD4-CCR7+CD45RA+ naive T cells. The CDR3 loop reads CASSISTYEQYF. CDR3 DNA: TGTGCCAGTTCCATATCTACCTACGAGCAGTACTTC. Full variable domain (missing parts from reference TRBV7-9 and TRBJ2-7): DTGVSQNPRHKITKRGQNVTFRCDPISEHNRLYWYRQTLGQGPEFLTYFQNEAQLEKSRLLSDRFSAERPKGSFSTLEIQRTEQGDSAMYLCASSISTYEQYFGPGTRLTVT.